These T cell receptor beta chains were read from a single sample in a study of cytomegalovirus exposure and HLA in healthy donors. Profiling relied on immunoSEQ multiplex PCR, and the TCRdb table lists in-frame clones only, not all of them. Of approximately 160,000 clones listed, 68% are singletons. Input material: PBMCs. These receptors were collected from a woman aged 18-35 years in good health and CMV-seropositive. Both conserved end residues are part of each CDR3. The order of the fields is clone size, J gene, CDR3 length, D gene, V gene, CDR3 DNA, CDR3 protein. The D gene is left open where the match is weak. The size of a clone is reported for some rows only, either as once, few or many, or as a class for expanded clones.

>few|TRBJ2-7|13|TRBD1|TRBV6-1
TGTGCCAGCAGGGAACAGGGGTCCTACGAGCAGTACTTC
CASREQGSYEQYF
>-|TRBJ2-1|16|-|TRBV9
TGTGCCAGCAGCGCCCCCGGAGCGAATGGACAATCTGAGCAGTTCTTC
CASSAPGANGQSEQFF
>few|TRBJ1-2|17|-|TRBV19
TGTGCCAGTAGTCCCCAAGCTGGTCAGGGTCAACCCTATGGCTACACCTTC
CASSPQAGQGQPYGYTF
>-|TRBJ2-4|15|TRBD2|TRBV7-9
TGTGCCAGCAGCCGCAACCGGGGGGGCGATAACATTCAGTACTTC
CASSRNRGGDNIQYF
>few|TRBJ2-4|14|-|TRBV2
TGTGCCAGCAGTGACCCTCTAGCCAAAAACATTCAGTACTTC
CASSDPLAKNIQYF
>-|TRBJ2-7|16|TRBD2|TRBV28
TGTGCCAGCAGTACCGGGACTAGCGGGAGGAAGAGGGAGCAGTACTTC
CASSTGTSGRKREQYF
>-|TRBJ2-1|11|-|TRBV2
TGTGCCAGCAGCCTTTACAATGAGCAGTTCTTC
CASSLYNEQFF
>-|TRBJ1-5|15|-|TRBV19
TGTGCCAGTAGTATCTATCAGGGAAGTCATCAGCCCCAGCATTTT
CASSIYQGSHQPQHF
>-|TRBJ2-7|13|TRBD2|TRBV30
TGTGCCTGCTCACTAGCGGGAGCCCACGAGCAGTACTTC
CACSLAGAHEQYF
>-|TRBJ2-2|16|-|TRBV4-2
TGTGCCAGCAGCCATCCCTGGACTCTGGAACTAAGGGAGCTGTTTTTT
CASSHPWTLELRELFF
>-|TRBJ2-7|14|TRBD2|TRBV5-6
TGTGCCAGCAGCCCGGCGGGGGGCGGGTACGAGCAGTACTTC
CASSPAGGGYEQYF
>few|TRBJ1-2|15|-|TRBV5-4
TGTGCCAGCAGCTCCGCCGTTTGGGGAGGCTATGGCTACACCTTC
CASSSAVWGGYGYTF
>-|TRBJ2-5|16|TRBD2|TRBV25-1
TGTGCCAGCAGTGCTGTGGGACTAGCGGGCCGGGAGACCCAGTACTTC
CASSAVGLAGRETQYF
>few|TRBJ2-6|19|TRBD1|TRBV5-1
TGCGCCAGCAGCATCACCGGGACAGGGCCCCTCTCTGGGGCCAACGTCCTGACTTTC
CASSITGTGPLSGANVLTF